This TCR beta chain was observed in a study of T cells in Graves' hyperthyroidism and ophthalmopathy. Study-wide context: Blood from the periphery was taken at initial diagnosis, before any treatment. Overall study findings and caveats: A model built on 13 V-J features separated ophthalmopathy from stable hyperthyroidism. In the blood, most expanded thyroid clonotypes above 0.001 appeared as well. It was a median about seven months before onset that the model predicted ophthalmopathy.

The CDR3 totals 13 residues. The V gene end was trimmed by 4 bases and the J gene end by 6 bases; junction bases not matched to a gene: 3. CDR1 and CDR2 from the germline V gene are MNHNS and SASEGT. Using RNA transcripts as the source, TCR beta CDR3 regions were amplified. The HTBI primer set drove a first-round RT-PCR of the TCR CDR3. TCRdb re-derived calls from the multiplex PCR reads in MiXCR, one entry per CDR3 protein. The sample has about 640,000 distinct CDR3 sequences; more than 12% are singletons. About this clonotype: Its antigen remains unidentified.

The sequence was collected from a woman in her forties or fifties with Graves' ophthalmopathy. The sample comprised blood. The chain employs TRBV6-1 and TRBJ2-7, with 10 positions matching TRBD1. CDR3 nucleotides: TGTGCCAGCAGTGGACAGGGGGCAGGCGAGCAGTACTTC. Translation gives CASSGQGAGEQYF.